Sequencing of this TCR beta chain was carried out in a study of a mutant IDH1 vaccine in newly diagnosed glioma. Study results and limitations: Changes to the top peripheral T cell clonotypes appeared unrelated to pseudoprogression.

Note on this clone: Its target is unknown.

The V and J ends lost 4 bases and 0 bases respectively, with 13 bases between them. The CDR3 spans 16 residues. Time point indicated: week 5, during vaccination. Every vaccination contained 300 ug of the mutant IDH1 20-mer peptide and was paired with topical imiquimod. The repertoire was sequenced with immunoSEQ multiplex PCR; TCRdb's copy has only in-frame clones and lacks some. The data contain fewer than 35,000 clones, about 56% of them seen just once; the ten biggest clones take up about 10%. The TCR was taken from a woman between 18 and 30 years old with glioma. The chain combines TRBV23-1 with TRBJ1-3, with D unresolved. TRBV23-1 is assigned to the ORF class and has an uncertain function. The sample was PBMCs, taken from a glioma patient whose treatment included an IDH1 peptide vaccine. This CDR3 is CASSPPGVLSGNTIYF. The CDR3 nucleotides are TGCGCCAGCAGTCCCCCTGGCGTTCTCTCTGGAAACACCATATATTTT.